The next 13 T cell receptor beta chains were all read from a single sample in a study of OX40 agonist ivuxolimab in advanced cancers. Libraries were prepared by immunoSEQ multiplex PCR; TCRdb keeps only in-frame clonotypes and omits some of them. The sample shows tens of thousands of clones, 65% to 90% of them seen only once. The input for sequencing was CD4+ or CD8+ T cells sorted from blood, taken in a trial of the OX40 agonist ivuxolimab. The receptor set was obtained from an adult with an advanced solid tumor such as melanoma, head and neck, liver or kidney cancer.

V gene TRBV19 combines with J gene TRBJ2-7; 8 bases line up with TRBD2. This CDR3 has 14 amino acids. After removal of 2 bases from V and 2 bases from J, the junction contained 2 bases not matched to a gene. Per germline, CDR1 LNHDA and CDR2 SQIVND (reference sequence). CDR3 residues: CASSITSGTYEQYF. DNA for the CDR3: TGTGCCAGTAGTATAACTAGCGGCACCTACGAGCAGTACTTC.

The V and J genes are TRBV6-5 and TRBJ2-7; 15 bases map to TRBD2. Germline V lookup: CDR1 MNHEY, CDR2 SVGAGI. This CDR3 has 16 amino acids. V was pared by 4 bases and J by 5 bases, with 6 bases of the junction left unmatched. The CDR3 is CASSLGTSGRRNEQYF. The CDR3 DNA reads TGTGCCAGCAGTTTGGGGACTAGCGGGAGGAGAAACGAGCAGTACTTC.

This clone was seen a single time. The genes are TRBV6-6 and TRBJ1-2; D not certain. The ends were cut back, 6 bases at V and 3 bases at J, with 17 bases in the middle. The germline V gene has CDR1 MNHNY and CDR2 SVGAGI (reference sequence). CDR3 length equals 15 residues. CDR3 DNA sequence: TGTGCCAGCAGCCTGATGGGCCGAGTCGACTATGGCTACACCTTC. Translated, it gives CASSLMGRVDYGYTF.

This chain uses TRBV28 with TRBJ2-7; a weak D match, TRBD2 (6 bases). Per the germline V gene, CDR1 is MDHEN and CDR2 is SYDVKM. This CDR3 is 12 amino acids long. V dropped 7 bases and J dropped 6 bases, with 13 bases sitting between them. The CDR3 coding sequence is TGTGCCAGCAATTTCAGGAGGGGCGAGCAGTACTTC. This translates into CASNFRRGEQYF. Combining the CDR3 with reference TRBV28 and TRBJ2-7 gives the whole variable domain DVKVTQSSRYLVKRTGEKVFLECVQDMDHENMFWYRQDPGLGLRLIYFSYDVKMKEKGDIPEGYSVSREKKERFSLILESASTNQTSMYLCASNFRRGEQYFGPGTRLTVT.

CDR3 nucleotide sequence: TGCGCCAGCAGCTTGGCCGACACGTCTGCGGATACGCAGTATTTT. Its translation is CASSLADTSADTQYF. The rearrangement joins TRBV5-1 to TRBJ2-3; D ambiguous. Germline CDR1 SGHRS, CDR2 YFSETQ. The CDR3 is made up of 15 amino acids. V lost 0 bases, J lost 6 bases, and 14 bases lay in between. Combining the CDR3 with reference TRBV5-1 and TRBJ2-3 gives the whole variable domain KAGVTQTPRYLIKTRGQQVTLSCSPISGHRSVSWYQQTPGQGLQFLFEYFSETQRNKGNFPGRFSGRQFSNSRSEMNVSTLELGDSALYLCASSLADTSADTQYFGPGTRLTVL.

For the CDR3, the DNA is TGTGCCAGCAGCCAAGAAACTAGCGGGGACGAGCAGTACTTC. Translating gives CASSQETSGDEQYF. The gene calls are TRBV14 and TRBJ2-7; 10 positions agree with TRBD2. Germline assignment: CDR1 SGHDN and CDR2 FVKESK. The CDR3 contains 14 residues. Trimming took 0 bases from V and 5 from J; bases not matched to a gene: 1.

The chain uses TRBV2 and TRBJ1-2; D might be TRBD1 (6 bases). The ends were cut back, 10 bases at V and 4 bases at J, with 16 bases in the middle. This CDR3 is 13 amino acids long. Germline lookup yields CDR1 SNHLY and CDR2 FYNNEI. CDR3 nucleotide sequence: TGTGCCACGCAAGTTGGCAGGGGCTATGGCTACACCTTC. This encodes CATQVGRGYGYTF.

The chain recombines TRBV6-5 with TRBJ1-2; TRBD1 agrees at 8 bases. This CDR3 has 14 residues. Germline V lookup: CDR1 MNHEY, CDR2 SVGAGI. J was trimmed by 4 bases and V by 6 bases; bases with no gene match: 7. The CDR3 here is CASSPQGARYGYTF. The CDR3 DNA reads TGTGCCAGCAGCCCTCAGGGGGCTCGCTATGGCTACACCTTC.

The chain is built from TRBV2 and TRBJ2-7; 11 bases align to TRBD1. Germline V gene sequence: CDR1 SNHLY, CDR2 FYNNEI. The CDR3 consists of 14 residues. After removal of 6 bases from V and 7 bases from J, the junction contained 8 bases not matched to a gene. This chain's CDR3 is CASSPGQGAWEQYF. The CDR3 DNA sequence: TGTGCCAGCAGCCCAGGACAGGGGGCATGGGAGCAGTACTTC.

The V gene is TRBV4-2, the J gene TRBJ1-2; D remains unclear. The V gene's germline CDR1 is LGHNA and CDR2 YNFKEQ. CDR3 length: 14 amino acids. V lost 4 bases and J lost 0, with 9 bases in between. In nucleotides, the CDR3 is TGTGCCAGCAGCCCTGGGAACGCTAACTATGGCTACACCTTC. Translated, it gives CASSPGNANYGYTF.

In DNA form, the CDR3 reads TGTGCCAGCAGCCATACAGGGTTCACAGATACGCAGTATTTT. Amino acids: CASSHTGFTDTQYF. The chain employs TRBV2 and TRBJ2-3; a weak D match, TRBD1 (6 bases). Germline V gives CDR1 SNHLY, CDR2 FYNNEI. The CDR3 is made up of 14 amino acids. Trimming left V 6 bases short and J 2 bases short, with 12 bases between.

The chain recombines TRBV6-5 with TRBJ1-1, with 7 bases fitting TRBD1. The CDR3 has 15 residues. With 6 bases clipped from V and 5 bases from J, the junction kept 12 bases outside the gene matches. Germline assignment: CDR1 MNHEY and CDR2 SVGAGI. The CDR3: CASRGPGGGRTEAFF. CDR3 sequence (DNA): TGTGCCAGCAGGGGCCCAGGGGGGGGGCGAACTGAAGCTTTCTTT.

The CDR3 coding sequence is TGTGCCAGCAGCTCCACGTGGGGGGTGAGGAACAATGAGCAGTTCTTC. Protein: CASSSTWGVRNNEQFF. This chain links TRBV5-6 with TRBJ2-1; the D gene is possibly TRBD2 (6 bases). Trimming took 3 bases from V and 5 from J, leaving 18 bases between them. Germline loops: CDR1 SGHDT, CDR2 YYEEEE. The CDR3 extends over 16 amino acids.